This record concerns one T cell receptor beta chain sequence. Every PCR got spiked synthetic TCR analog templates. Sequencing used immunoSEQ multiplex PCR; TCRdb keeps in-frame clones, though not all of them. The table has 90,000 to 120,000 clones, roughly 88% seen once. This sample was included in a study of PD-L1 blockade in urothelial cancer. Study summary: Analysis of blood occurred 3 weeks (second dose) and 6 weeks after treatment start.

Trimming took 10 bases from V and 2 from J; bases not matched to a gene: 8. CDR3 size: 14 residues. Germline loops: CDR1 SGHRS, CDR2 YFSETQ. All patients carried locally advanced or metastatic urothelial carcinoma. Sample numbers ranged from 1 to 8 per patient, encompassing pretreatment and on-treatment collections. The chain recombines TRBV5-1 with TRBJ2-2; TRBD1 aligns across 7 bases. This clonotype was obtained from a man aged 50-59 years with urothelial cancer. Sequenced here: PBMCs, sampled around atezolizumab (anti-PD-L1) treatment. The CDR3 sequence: CAGRRDSNTGELFF. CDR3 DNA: TGCGCCGGACGACGGGACAGTAACACCGGGGAGCTGTTTTTT. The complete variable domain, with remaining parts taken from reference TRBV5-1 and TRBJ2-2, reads KAGVTQTPRYLIKTRGQQVTLSCSPISGHRSVSWYQQTPGQGLQFLFEYFSETQRNKGNFPGRFSGRQFSNSRSEMNVSTLELGDSALYLCAGRRDSNTGELFFGEGSRLTVL.